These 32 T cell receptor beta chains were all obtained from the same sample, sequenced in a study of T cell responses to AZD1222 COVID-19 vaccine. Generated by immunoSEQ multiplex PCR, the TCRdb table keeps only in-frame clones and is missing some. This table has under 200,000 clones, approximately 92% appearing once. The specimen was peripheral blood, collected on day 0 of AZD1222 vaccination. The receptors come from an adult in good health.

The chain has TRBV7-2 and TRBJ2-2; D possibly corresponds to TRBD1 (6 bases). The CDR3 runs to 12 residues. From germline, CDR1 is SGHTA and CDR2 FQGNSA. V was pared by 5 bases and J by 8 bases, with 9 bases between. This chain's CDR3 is CASSHDRGELFF. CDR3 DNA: TGTGCCAGCAGCCACGACAGGGGGGAGCTGTTTTTT.

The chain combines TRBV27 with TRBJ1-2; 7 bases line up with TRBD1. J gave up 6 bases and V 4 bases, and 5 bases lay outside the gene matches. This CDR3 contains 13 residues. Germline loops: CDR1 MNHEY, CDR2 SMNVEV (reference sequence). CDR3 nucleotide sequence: TGTGCCAGCAGTTGGACAGGCAACGATGGCTACACCTTC. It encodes CASSWTGNDGYTF.

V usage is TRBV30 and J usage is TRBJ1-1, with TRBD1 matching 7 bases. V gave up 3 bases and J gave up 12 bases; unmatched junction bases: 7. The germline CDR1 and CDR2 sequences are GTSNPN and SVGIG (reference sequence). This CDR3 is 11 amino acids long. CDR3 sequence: CAWSRGMITFF. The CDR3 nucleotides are TGTGCCTGGAGCAGGGGGATGATTACTTTCTTT.

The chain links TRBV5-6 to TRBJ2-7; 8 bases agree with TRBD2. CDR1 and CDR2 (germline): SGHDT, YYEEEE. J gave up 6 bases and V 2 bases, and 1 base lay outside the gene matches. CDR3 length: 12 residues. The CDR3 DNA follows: TGTGCCAGCAGCTTTCGGGGGGGCGAGCAGTACTTC. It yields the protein CASSFRGGEQYF.

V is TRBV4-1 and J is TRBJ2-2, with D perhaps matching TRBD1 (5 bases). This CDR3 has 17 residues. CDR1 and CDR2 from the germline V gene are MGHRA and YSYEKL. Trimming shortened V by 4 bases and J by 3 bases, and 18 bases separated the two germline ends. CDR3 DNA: TGCGCCAGCAGCCCGACGCAGGGTCAAGGGGACACCGGGGAGCTGTTTTTT. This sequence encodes CASSPTQGQGDTGELFF.

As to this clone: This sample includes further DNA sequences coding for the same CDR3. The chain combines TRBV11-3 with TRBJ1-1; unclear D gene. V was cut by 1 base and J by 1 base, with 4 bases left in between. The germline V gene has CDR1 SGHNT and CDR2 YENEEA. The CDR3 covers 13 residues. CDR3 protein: CASSLGRNTEAFF. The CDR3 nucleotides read TGTGCCAGCAGCTTAGGGAGGAACACTGAAGCTTTCTTT.

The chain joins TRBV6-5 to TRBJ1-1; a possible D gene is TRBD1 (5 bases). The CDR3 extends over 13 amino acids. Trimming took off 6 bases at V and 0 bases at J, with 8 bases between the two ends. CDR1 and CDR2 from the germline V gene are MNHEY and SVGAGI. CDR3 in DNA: TGTGCCAGCAGACGACAGATGAACACTGAAGCTTTCTTT. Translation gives CASRRQMNTEAFF.

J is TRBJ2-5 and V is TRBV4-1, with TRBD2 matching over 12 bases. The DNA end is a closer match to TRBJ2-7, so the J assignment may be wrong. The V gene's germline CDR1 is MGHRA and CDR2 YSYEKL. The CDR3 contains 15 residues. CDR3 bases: TGCGCCAGCAGCCAGGATGGACTAGCGGGAAACGAGCAGTACTTC. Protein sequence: CASSQDGLAGNEQYF.

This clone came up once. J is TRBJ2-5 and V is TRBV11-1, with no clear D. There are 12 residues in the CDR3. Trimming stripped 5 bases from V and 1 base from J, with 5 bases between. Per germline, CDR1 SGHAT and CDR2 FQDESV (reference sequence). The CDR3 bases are TGTGCCAGCAGCCCGATCCAAGAGACCCAGTACTTC. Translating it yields CASSPIQETQYF.

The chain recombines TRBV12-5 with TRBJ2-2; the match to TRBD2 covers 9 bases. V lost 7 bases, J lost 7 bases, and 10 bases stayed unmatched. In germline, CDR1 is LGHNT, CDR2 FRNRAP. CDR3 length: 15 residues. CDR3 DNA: TGTGCTAGTGCTGGTAGGACTAGCGAAGGCGGGGAGCTGTTTTTT. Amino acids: CASAGRTSEGGELFF.

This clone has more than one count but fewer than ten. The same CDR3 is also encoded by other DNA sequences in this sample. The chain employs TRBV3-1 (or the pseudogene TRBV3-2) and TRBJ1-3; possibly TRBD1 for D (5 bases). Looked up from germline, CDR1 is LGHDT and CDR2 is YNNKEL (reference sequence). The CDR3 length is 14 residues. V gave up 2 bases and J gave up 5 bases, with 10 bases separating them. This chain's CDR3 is CASSQPGGRNTIYF. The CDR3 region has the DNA TGTGCCAGCAGCCAACCGGGGGGACGAAACACCATATATTTT.

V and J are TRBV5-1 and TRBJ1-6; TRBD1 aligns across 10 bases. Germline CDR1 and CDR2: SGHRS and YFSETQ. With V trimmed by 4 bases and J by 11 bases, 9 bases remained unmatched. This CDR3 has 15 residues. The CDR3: CASSELGQGMTPLHF. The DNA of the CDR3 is TGCGCCAGCAGCGAGTTGGGACAGGGGATGACACCCCTCCACTTT. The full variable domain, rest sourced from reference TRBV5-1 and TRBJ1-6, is KAGVTQTPRYLIKTRGQQVTLSCSPISGHRSVSWYQQTPGQGLQFLFEYFSETQRNKGNFPGRFSGRQFSNSRSEMNVSTLELGDSALYLCASSELGQGMTPLHFGNGTRLTVT.

The CDR3 DNA reads as TGTGCCAGCAGCTTAGGAGGCCGGGCTGAATCACCCCTCCACTTT. Its protein product is CASSLGGRAESPLHF. This chain joins TRBV7-2 and TRBJ1-6; D remains ambiguous. Germline CDR1 SGHTA, CDR2 FQGNSA. This CDR3 has 15 amino acids. The V end lost 1 base, the J end lost 10 bases, and 14 bases lay between the germline ends.

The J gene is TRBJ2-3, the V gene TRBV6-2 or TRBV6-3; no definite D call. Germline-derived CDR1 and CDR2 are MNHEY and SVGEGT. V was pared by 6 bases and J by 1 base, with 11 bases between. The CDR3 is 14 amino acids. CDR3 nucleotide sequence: TGTGCCAGCAGCCACGGCCTACGCACAGATACGCAGTATTTT. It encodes CASSHGLRTDTQYF.

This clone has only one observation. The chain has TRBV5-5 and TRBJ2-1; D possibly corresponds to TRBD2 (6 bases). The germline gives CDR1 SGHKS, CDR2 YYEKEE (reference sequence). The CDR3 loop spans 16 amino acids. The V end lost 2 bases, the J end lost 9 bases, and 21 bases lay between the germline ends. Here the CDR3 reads CASSLVGGVGSTEQFF. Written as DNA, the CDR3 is TGTGCCAGCAGCTTAGTCGGCGGGGTGGGGTCCACTGAGCAGTTCTTC.

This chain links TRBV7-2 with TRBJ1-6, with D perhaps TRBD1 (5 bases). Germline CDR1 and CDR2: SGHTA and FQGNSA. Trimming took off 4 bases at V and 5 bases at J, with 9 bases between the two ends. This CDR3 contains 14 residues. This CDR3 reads CASSSQAHNSPLHF. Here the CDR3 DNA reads TGTGCCAGCAGCTCACAGGCTCATAATTCACCCCTCCACTTT.

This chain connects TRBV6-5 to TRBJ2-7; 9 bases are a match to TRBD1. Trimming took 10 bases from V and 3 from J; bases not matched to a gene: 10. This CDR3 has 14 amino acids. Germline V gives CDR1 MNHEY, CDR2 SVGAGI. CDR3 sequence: CATRWTGESYEQYF. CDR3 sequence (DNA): TGTGCCACCCGATGGACAGGGGAAAGCTACGAGCAGTACTTC.

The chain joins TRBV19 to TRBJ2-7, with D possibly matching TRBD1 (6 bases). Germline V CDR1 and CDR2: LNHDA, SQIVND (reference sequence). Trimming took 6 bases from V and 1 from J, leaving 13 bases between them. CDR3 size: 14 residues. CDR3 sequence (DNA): TGTGCCAGTAGCGGGACATTTCCTTCCTACGAGCAGTACTTC. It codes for CASSGTFPSYEQYF.

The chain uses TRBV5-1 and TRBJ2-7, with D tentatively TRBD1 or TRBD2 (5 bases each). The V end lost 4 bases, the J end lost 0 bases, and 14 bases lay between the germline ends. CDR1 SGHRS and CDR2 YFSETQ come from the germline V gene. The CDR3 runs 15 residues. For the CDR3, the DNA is TGCGCCAGCAGCAACCTCGACGGGGCCTCCTACGAGCAGTACTTC. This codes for CASSNLDGASYEQYF.

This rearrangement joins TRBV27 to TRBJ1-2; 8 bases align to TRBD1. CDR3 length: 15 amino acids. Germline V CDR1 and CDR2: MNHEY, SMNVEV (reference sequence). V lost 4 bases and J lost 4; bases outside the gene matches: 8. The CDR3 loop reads CASSWRTGGGYGYTF. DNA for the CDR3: TGTGCCAGCAGTTGGAGAACAGGGGGTGGCTATGGCTACACCTTC.

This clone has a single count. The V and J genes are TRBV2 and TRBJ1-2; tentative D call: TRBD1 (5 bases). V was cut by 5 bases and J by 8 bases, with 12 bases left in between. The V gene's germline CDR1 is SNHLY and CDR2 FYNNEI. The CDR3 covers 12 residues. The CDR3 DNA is TGTGCCAGCAGTACACAGAGACAGGGCTACACCTTC. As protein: CASSTQRQGYTF.

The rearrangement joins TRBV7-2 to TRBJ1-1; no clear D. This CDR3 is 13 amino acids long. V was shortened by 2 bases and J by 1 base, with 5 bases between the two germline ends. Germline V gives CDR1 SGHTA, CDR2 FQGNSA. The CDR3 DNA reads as TGTGCCAGCAGCTTAACGGGGAACACTGAAGCTTTCTTT. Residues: CASSLTGNTEAFF.

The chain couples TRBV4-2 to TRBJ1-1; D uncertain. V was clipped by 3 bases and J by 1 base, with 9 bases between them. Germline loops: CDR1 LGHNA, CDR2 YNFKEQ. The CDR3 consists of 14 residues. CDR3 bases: TGTGCCAGCAGCCAGTACGGACCGAACACTGAAGCTTTCTTT. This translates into CASSQYGPNTEAFF.

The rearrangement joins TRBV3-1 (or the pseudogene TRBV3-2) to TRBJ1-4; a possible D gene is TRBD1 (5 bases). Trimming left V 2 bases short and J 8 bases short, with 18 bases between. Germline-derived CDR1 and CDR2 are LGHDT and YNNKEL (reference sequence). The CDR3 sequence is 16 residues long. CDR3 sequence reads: CASSQYRGQGLEKLFF. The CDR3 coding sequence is TGTGCCAGCAGCCAATACCGCGGGCAGGGACTCGAAAAACTGTTTTTT.

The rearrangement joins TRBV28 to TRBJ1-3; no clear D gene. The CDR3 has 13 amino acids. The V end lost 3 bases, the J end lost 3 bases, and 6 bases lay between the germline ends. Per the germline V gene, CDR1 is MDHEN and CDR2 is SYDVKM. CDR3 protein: CASSFISGNTIYF. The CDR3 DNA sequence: TGTGCCAGCAGTTTTATAAGTGGAAACACCATATATTTT.

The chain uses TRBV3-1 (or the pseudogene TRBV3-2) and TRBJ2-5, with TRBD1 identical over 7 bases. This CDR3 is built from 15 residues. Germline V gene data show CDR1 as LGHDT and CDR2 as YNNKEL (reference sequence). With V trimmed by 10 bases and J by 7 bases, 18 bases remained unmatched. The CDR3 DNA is TGTGCCACCAGGGGGACCCGGGACAGCCCTATGACCCAGTACTTC. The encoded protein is CATRGTRDSPMTQYF.

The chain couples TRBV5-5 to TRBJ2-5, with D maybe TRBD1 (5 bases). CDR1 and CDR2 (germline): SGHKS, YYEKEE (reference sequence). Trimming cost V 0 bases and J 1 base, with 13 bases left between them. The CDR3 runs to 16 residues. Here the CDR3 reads CASSLGPTTVQETQYF. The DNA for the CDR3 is TGTGCCAGCAGCTTGGGCCCCACGACAGTCCAAGAGACCCAGTACTTC.

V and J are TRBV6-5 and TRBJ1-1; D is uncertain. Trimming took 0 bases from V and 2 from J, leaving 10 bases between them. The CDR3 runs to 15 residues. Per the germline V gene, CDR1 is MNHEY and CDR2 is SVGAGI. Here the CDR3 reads CASSYSSRDNTEAFF. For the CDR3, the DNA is TGTGCCAGCAGTTACTCGAGCCGGGATAACACTGAAGCTTTCTTT.

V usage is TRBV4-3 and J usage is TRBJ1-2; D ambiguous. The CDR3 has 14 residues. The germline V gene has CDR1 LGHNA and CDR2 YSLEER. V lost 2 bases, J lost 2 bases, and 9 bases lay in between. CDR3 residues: CASSQYSGNYGYTF. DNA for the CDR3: TGCGCCAGCAGCCAATATTCCGGGAACTATGGCTACACCTTC.

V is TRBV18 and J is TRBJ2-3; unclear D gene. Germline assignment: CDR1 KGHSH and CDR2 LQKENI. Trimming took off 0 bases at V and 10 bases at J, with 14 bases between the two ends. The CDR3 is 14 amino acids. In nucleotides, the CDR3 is TGTGCCAGCTCACCACCGTCCGGGTATAAGGCGCAGTATTTT. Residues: CASSPPSGYKAQYF.

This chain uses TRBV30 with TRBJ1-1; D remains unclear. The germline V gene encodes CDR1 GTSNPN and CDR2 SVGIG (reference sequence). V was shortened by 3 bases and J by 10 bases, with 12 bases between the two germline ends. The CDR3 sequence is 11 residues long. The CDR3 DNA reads TGTGCCTGGAGCGAGGCGATAGGAGCTTTCTTT. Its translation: CAWSEAIGAFF.

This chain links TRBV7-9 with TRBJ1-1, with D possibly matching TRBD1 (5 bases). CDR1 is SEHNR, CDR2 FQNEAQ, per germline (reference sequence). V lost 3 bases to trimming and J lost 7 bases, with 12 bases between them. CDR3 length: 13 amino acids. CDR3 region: CASSFGTANEAFF. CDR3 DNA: TGTGCCAGCAGCTTCGGGACCGCAAATGAAGCTTTCTTT.